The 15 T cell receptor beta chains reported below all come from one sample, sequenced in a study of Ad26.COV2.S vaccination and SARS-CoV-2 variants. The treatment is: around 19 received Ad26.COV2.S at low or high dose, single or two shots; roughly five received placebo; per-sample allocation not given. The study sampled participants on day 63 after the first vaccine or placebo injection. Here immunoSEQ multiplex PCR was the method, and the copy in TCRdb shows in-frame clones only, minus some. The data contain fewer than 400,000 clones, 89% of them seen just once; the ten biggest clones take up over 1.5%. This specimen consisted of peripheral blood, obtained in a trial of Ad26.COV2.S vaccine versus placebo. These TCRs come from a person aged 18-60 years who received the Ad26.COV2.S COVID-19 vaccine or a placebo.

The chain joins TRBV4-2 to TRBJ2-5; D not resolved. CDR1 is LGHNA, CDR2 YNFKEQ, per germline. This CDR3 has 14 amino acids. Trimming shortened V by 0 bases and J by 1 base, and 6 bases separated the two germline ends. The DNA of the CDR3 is TGTGCCAGCAGCCAAGATCCTGGCCAAGAGACCCAGTACTTC. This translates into CASSQDPGQETQYF.

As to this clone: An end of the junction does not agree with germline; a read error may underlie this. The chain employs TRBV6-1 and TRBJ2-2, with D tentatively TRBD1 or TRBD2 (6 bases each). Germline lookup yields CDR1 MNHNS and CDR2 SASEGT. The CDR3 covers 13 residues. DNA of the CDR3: TGTGCCAGCAGAGAAGGGGGGACCGGGGAGCTGTTTTTT. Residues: CASREGGTGELFF.

The CDR3 DNA is TGTGCCAGCAGCCAAGAACATGGCAATCAGCCCCAGCATTTT. Amino acid sequence: CASSQEHGNQPQHF. The gene calls are TRBV3-1 (or the pseudogene TRBV3-2) and TRBJ1-5, with D hard to call. The germline V and J ends were trimmed by 0 bases and 2 bases, with 5 bases remaining between them. The CDR3 runs to 14 residues. The germline CDR1 and CDR2 sequences are LGHDT and YNNKEL (reference sequence).

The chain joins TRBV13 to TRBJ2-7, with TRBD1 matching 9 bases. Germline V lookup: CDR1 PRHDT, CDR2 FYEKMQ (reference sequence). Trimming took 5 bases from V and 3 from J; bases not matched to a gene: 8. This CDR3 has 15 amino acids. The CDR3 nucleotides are TGTGCCAGCAGCCAAAGGGGGGACAGGGACTACGAGCAGTACTTC. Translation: CASSQRGDRDYEQYF. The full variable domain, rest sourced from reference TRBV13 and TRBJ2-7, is AAGVIQSPRHLIKEKRETATLKCYPIPRHDTVYWYQQGPGQDPQFLISFYEKMQSDKGSIPDRFSAQQFSDYHSELNMSSLELGDSALYFCASSQRGDRDYEQYFGPGTRLTVT.

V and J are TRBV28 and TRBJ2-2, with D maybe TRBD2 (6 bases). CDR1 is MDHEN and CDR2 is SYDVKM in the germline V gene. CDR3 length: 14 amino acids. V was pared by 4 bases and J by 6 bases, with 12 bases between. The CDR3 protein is CASSSRLVPGELFF. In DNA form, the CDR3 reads TGTGCCAGCAGTTCCAGACTAGTTCCCGGGGAGCTGTTTTTT.

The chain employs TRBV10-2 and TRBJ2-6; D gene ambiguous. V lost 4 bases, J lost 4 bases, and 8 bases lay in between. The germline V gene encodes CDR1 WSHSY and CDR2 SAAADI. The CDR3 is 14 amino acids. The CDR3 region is CASSGGTGANVLTF. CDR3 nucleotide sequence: TGCGCCAGCAGTGGGGGAACCGGGGCCAACGTCCTGACTTTC.

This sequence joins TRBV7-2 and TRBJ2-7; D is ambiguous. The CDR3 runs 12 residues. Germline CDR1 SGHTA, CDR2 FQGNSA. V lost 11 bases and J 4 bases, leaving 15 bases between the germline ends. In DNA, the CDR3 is TGTGCCTGCGGAGAGGCCGGGTACGAGCAGTACTTC. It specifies CACGEAGYEQYF.

The CDR3 spells CASSLRAGGPVNEQFF. Written as DNA, the CDR3 is TGTGCCAGCAGTTTGAGGGCGGGAGGGCCGGTCAATGAGCAGTTCTTC. The V call is TRBV28, the J call TRBJ2-1; TRBD2 matches at 9 bases. CDR3 size: 16 residues. J gave up 6 bases and V 3 bases, and 9 bases lay outside the gene matches. From germline, CDR1 is MDHEN and CDR2 SYDVKM. The variable domain in full, with the rest retrieved from reference TRBV28 and TRBJ2-1, is DVKVTQSSRYLVKRTGEKVFLECVQDMDHENMFWYRQDPGLGLRLIYFSYDVKMKEKGDIPEGYSVSREKKERFSLILESASTNQTSMYLCASSLRAGGPVNEQFFGPGTRLTVL.

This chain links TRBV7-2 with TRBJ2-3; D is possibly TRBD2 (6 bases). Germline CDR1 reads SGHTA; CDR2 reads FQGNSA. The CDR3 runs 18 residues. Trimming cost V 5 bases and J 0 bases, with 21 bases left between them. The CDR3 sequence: CASSPTIAGTPSTDTQYF. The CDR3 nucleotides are TGTGCCAGCAGCCCAACCATAGCCGGGACTCCTAGCACAGATACGCAGTATTTT.

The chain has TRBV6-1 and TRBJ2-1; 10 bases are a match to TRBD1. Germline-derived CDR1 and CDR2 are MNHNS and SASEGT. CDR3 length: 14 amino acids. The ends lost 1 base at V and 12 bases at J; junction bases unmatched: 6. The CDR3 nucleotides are TGTGCCAGCAGTGAAGTGACAGGGGGCGCTGGGCAGTTCTTC. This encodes CASSEVTGGAGQFF.

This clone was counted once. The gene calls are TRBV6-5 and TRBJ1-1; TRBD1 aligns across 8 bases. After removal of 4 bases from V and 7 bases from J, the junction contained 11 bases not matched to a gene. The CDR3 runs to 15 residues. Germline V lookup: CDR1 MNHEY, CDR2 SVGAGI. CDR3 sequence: CASSSTQGEWDEAFF. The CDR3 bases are TGTGCCAGCAGTTCGACACAGGGGGAATGGGATGAAGCTTTCTTT.

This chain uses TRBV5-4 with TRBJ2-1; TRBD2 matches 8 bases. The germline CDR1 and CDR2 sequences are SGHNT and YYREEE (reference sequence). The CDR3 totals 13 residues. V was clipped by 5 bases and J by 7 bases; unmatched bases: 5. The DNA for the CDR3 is TGTGCCAGCAGGAGCGGGAGTGCGAATGAGCAGTTCTTC. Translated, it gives CASRSGSANEQFF.

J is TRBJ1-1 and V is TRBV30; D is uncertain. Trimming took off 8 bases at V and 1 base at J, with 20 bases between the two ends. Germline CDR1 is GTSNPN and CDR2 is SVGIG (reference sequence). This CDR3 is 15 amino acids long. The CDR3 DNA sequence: TGTGCCCACCGAGGTCCGAGGCAGCCGAACACTGAAGCTTTCTTT. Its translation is CAHRGPRQPNTEAFF.

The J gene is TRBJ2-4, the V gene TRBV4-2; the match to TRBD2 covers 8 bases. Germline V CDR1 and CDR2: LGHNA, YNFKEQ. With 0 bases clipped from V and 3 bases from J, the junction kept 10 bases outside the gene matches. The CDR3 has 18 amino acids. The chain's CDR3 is CASSQERGLAGLKNIQYF. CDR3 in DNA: TGTGCCAGCAGCCAAGAGCGCGGGCTAGCGGGCCTCAAAAACATTCAGTACTTC.

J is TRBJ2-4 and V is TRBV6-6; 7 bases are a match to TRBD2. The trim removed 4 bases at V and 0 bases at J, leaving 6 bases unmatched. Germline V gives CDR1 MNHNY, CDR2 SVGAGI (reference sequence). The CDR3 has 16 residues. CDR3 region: CASSSSSGLAKNIQYF. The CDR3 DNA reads TGTGCCAGCAGTTCTTCTAGCGGCCTAGCCAAAAACATTCAGTACTTC.